One T cell receptor beta chain is described in this entry. In this sample, this clone turned up many times. Its antigen is unknown. Base qualities are not provided; no much larger clone lies one nucleotide away. The library was obtained by the immunoSEQ multiplex PCR assay. For the multiplex PCR, a mixture combining 60 forward primers for TCR Vbeta segments and 13 reverse primers for TCR Jbeta segments was used. A multiplex PCR assay on genomic DNA amplified the CDR3 region of rearranged TCR beta genes. On the Illumina HiSeq System, the amplified TCR beta libraries were sequenced as 87-base-pair reads. In the source study's methods: A later analysis tallied around 82 million unique TCR beta chains across the 650 to 750 repertoires, and around 12 million of those chains were shared by two or more donors. A nearest-neighbor algorithm error-corrected the raw reads and collapsed the reads into unique sequences, merging closely related sequences to remove PCR and sequencing errors. V, D and J gene segments were assigned by aligning CDR3 sequences to IMGT reference sequences. For a sequence to be retained, a match of at least six nucleotides was required to both a V gene segment and a J gene segment. Rearrangements were called productive when the CDR3 lacked stop codons and stayed in frame with V and J; all others were non-productive. CDR3 was defined by IMGT convention, running from the second conserved V-encoded cysteine to the conserved J-encoded phenylalanine. The earlier analysis of about 620 of the donors excluded sequences that lacked an unambiguous match to a single V gene segment. An earlier analysis of several hundred of the donors called V segments functional above 56.7% productive rearrangements and segregating when the between-donor standard deviation exceeded 5%. A statistical classification framework was built to diagnose cytomegalovirus status from the catalog of TCR beta chain sequences. In a later analysis, V and J genes were assigned by comparing TCR nucleotide sequences against IMGT/GENE-DB human TR gene sequences. Using the TCRdist pipeline, a later analysis assigned CDR3 sequences along with most-parsimonious VDJ recombination scenarios. In a later analysis, each TCR beta chain was defined by its CDR3 amino acid sequence together with its V-gene family, and reads without a unique V-gene family were excluded. As a way to deal with suspected cross-contamination and a sequencing artifact, a later analysis dropped 450 to 600 nucleotide sequences that were highly shared and had low generation probability. In a later analysis, a clonal expansion index was calculated for each public chain from normalized within-repertoire ranks of inferred template counts. A later analysis computed generation probabilities with a VDJ recombination model fitted to out-of-frame rearrangements, and checked the results against IGoR. A later analysis scored TCR-TCR, TCR-HLA and TCR-CMV co-occurrence with hypergeometric tests, applying a repertoire-size bias correction to TCR pairs. False discovery rates were estimated in a later analysis by permuting HLA or CMV assignments 20 times. A later analysis grouped co-occurring TCRs with DBSCAN, adding TCRdist sequence similarity when clustering within HLA-allele-positive subsets. For co-occurrence clustering, repertoires with fewer than 30,000 or more than 120,000 public chains were excluded, along with about five repertoires with anomalous nucleotide sharing. TCRdb limited this immuneACCESS table to in-frame rearrangements with V and J called. A share of clones is missing; checked studies link under half to unresolved V genes, and the rest is unexplained. Clonal size and the V and J genes are those of that table, whereas D and trimming came from the DNA. The table for this sample lists around 130,000 clones; about 80% of them were counted only once. The ten top clones hold roughly 2% of the sample.

The cohort comprised some 680 healthy bone marrow donors. Cohort members were all nominally healthy when sampled, although unrecorded immune exposures were likely present. The donor tested CMV seronegative, placing the donor among the roughly 340 seronegative members of the cohort. A peripheral blood sample was collected from each donor, and TCR beta sequencing was performed on peripheral blood mononuclear cells. Genomic DNA was extracted from the blood cell samples with the Qiagen DNeasy Blood Extraction Kit. The data were taken from a study of cytomegalovirus exposure and HLA in healthy donors (dated by TCRdb to 2016 to 2017). Background on the whole study: According to an earlier analysis of 587 of the donors, some 170 million T cells yielded 90 million to 140 million unique TCR beta sequences and approximately 300 Gb of sequence data. Donor age, sex, ethnicity and CMV serostatus were compiled together with the repertoire data. The study profiled the T cell repertoires of under 700 subjects by immunosequencing and related them to cytomegalovirus serostatus. Because of strong linkage in the cohort, roughly 5 DR-DQ haplotypes were treated as single units for association and clustering. The study was designed to test whether signatures of past pathogen exposure could be identified by cataloging public T cell receptors. Typing coverage varied by locus: roughly 620-640 donors for A, B, C, DRB1 and DQB1; more than 500 for DQA1; more than 600 for DPA1; about 450 for DPB1. In a later analysis, previously published TCR beta repertoires from 666 donors were re-analyzed and high-resolution HLA genotyping was added so that TCR occurrence patterns could be studied. The genetic ancestry cluster associated with self-reported Caucasian donors included 81% of the approximately 400 genotyped donors. Approximately 300 gigabases of sequencing data and 70 million to 100 million unique TCR sequences were included in an early release covering roughly 600 HLA-typed donors. In a later genetic analysis, genome-wide SNP genotypes for about 55% of the roughly 700 donors were used, and that subset was treated as a discovery cohort. An earlier analysis of 587 of the donors used high-throughput TCR beta sequencing to judge whether each TCR beta V gene segment behaved as functional or pseudogenic. HLA typing covered class I and class II loci at four-digit resolution. Every discovery cohort repertoire had been produced on one sequencing platform. Among 300 to 500 genotyped donors of the cohort, an average of approximately 220,000 unique TCR beta nucleotide sequences was sequenced per donor, of which 15% to 20% were non-productive. A separate validation cohort of roughly 130 different subjects was used in addition to the 666-subject first cohort. To predict cytomegalovirus infection status, the study combined high-throughput TCR immunosequencing, statistical association of individual TCRs with disease status, and machine learning. In the later analysis, no new phenotypic data were used to find candidate immune exposures; instead, reliance was placed on TCR beta sequences and their occurrence across donors.

Via the germline V gene (reference sequence), CDR1 is MNHNY and CDR2 SVGAGI. V loses 0 bases at its end and J loses 3 bases; junction bases beyond the gene matches: 5. CDR3 length: 16 amino acids, cysteine to valine. The kept DNA is CDR3 alone, 48 bases in frame from the first base. The paper's findings and limits, for the study overall: The presence/absence analyses assumed that sequencing depth was roughly uniform across donors, and that assumption may not be true. Only TCR beta chains were sequenced in this cohort, and the absence of alpha or paired-chain data limited detectable features. Some IMGT-functional V segments, including TRBV6-2 and TRBV6-3, could not be distinguished by the 87-base-pair reads and were therefore excluded. According to a later genetic analysis, donors in an Asian-associated ancestry cluster had fewer N-insertions in productive TCRs than the approximately 690-donor mean. When HLA alleles, especially DR and DQ, strongly co-occurred, attributing TCR associations to individual alleles was difficult. An earlier analysis of approximately 540 of the donors showed that most TCR beta V segments appeared in productive rearrangements either about 87% or about 30% of the time, which broadly matched IMGT annotations. A cluster of highly shared sequence variants was judged likely to be a technical artifact of the sequencing pipeline. Because counts were too low, about 18 rarely observed V segments, including chromosome 9 orphons, were excluded from the earlier analysis of some 590 of the donors. According to the authors, the approach could potentially be generalized to other disease states and immunological phenotypes. Correlated functional status among segregating V segments might reflect linkage disequilibrium, but an unknown experimental factor could not be ruled out. A total of 150 to 200 TCR beta chains were listed by the study as associated with cytomegalovirus. In a later analysis, TCR association rates were found to vary across HLA loci, with the most associated TCRs seen for DRB1 alleles and the fewest for HLA-C alleles. An association between a missense DCLRE1C variant and V-gene and J-gene trimming of TCR beta chains was found in a later genetic analysis and replicated in an independent cohort. Specific HLA alleles were associated with 15,000 to 20,000 TCR beta sequences at a false discovery rate of 0.05 in a later analysis. The only immune exposure information available for the cohort was CMV serostatus. In a later analysis, most CMV-associated TCR beta chains were found to appear HLA-restricted, with HLA associations seemingly driven largely by CMV exposure. Most TCR sequences were observed very rarely across donors, whereas some public TCRs were present in many individuals. HLA typing was unavailable for some donors at each locus, so association tests used only the typed subset. In a later analysis, HLA-associated TCR beta chains were found to be more clonally expanded and to have lower generation probabilities than equally common non-associated chains. According to a later analysis, parvovirus B19, influenza, CMV and Epstein-Barr virus appeared linked to several top co-occurrence clusters. In vitro tests confirmed that a few of the cytomegalovirus-associated TCR beta chains recognize cytomegalovirus antigens. In both the original and validation cohorts, the classifier was reported to diagnose cytomegalovirus status with high specificity and sensitivity. A further reported finding was that TCR beta sequences accurately predicted the HLA-A and HLA-B alleles for most subjects in the first cohort.

The source of this sequence is a man aged 18 to 35 in good health and CMV-seronegative. Recombination linked TRBV6-6 to TRBJ2-7, with 10 bases matching TRBD2. The sample was PBMCs. At the DNA level, the sequence is TGTGCCAGCAGTTACTCGGGCCTAGCGGGAGTCTACGAGCAGTACGTC. It translates as CASSYSGLAGVYEQYV.